The sequence of this T cell receptor beta chain was determined in a study of CD8+ T cells in alopecia areata. About the research overall: Treated individuals took tofacitinib by mouth, 5 to 10 mg twice daily. Patients remained on tofacitinib for 6 to 18 months and then went 6 months without it. Study results and caveats: Scalp lesions, especially in alopecia totalis/universalis, had higher clonality than normal scalp.

V trimming: 1 base; J trimming: 5 bases; junction bases outside the gene matches: 6. CDR3 length: 15 amino acids. Germline V gene lookup returns CDR1 MNHEY and CDR2 SMNVEV (reference sequence). cDNA prepared by RNA extraction and subsequent reverse transcription served as the template for sequencing. Profiling relied on immunoSEQ multiplex PCR, and the TCRdb table lists in-frame clones only, not all of them. The sample lists about 130,000 clones, about 50% occurring once. Obtained from alopecia areata patients were lesional scalp punch biopsies along with peripheral blood. Concerning this clone: As yet, its antigen is unknown.

The sequence came from a human donor with alopecia areata. The chain carries TRBV27 and TRBJ1-1; 8 bases fit TRBD1. This specimen consisted of CD8+ T cells sorted from blood, obtained at week 0. The DNA for the CDR3 is TGTGCCAGCAGTTTATTCGGACAGGGAGTAACTGAAGCTTTCTTT. This gives the protein CASSLFGQGVTEAFF.